This TCR beta chain was observed in a study of T-cell reconstitution after alpha-beta-depleted transplantation in children. This clonotype has a count of ten or more. Using unique molecular identifiers, the investigators prepared the TCRbeta library. TCRdb independently ran MiXCR on the PCR reads; one entry per CDR3 protein. The profile shows roughly 100,000 distinct CDR3 sequences, roughly 8% of them singletons. The CDR3 spans 15 residues. Germline loops: CDR1 SGHRS, CDR2 YFSETQ. The germline V and J ends were trimmed by 0 bases and 4 bases, with 14 bases remaining between them. This receptor was obtained from a human donor who donated a stem cell graft to a child with congenital amegakaryocytic thrombocytopenia. This specimen consisted of PBMCs from the stem cell graft donor, obtained from the stem cell graft. V usage is TRBV5-1 and J usage is TRBJ2-7; D possibly corresponds to TRBD2 (6 bases). The CDR3 coding sequence is TGCGCCAGCAGCTTGGCGTCAGGCGGGGTTTACGAGCAGTACTTC. Its translation: CASSLASGGVYEQYF.